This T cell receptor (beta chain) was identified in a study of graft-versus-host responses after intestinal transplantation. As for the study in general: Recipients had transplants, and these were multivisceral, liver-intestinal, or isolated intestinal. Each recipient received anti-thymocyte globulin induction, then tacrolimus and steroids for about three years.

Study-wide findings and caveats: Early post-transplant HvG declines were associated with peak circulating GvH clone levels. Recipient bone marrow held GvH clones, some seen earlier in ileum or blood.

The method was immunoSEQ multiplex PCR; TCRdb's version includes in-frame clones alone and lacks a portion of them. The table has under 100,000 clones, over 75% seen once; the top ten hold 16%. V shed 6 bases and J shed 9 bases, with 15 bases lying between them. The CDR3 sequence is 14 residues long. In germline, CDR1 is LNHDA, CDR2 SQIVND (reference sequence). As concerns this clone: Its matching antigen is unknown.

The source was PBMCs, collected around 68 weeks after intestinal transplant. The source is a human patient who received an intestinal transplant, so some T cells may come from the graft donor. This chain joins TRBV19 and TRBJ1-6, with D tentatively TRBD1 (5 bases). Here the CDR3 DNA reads TGTGCCAGTAGATGGACGGGGGAGGGTTCACCCCTCCACTTT. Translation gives CASRWTGEGSPLHF.